These T cell receptor beta chains were read from a single sample in a study of blood T cell repertoires in COVID-19. The assay was immunoSEQ multiplex PCR, and TCRdb's table has in-frame clones only and misses some. The sample holds roughly 260,000 clones; more than 65% are singletons and the top ten take under 3.5%. Source material: peripheral blood. These receptors all stem from a woman aged 18-30 years with acute or convalescent COVID-19. Each CDR3 is given with its conserved first and last residue. Each record gives: D gene, J gene, V gene, CDR3 protein, CDR3 DNA. A D gene is named only where the DNA matches it firmly.

TRBD2 TRBJ2-7 TRBV6-5 CASSFVAGGTYEQYF TGTGCCAGCAGTTTTGTAGCGGGAGGTACCTACGAGCAGTACTTC
TRBD2 TRBJ2-1 TRBV3-1/TRBV3-2 CASSQAPSSGRARGNEQFF TGTGCCAGCAGCCAAGCCCCGTCTAGCGGGAGGGCCAGGGGCAATGAGCAGTTCTTC
TRBD2 TRBJ2-3 TRBV6-4 CASSDLAGAIDTQYF TGTGCCAGCAGTGACCTAGCGGGAGCTATAGATACGCAGTATTTT
TRBD2 TRBJ2-7 TRBV6-5 CASRGLAYYEQYF TGTGCCAGCAGAGGACTAGCTTACTACGAGCAGTACTTC
NA TRBJ2-1 TRBV5-1 CASSPQAGPYNEQFF TGCGCCAGCAGCCCACAGGCTGGGCCCTACAATGAGCAGTTCTTC
TRBD2 TRBJ2-7 TRBV20-1 CSASSGRGLWEQYF TGCAGTGCAAGTAGCGGGAGAGGTCTGTGGGAGCAGTACTTC
TRBD1 TRBJ2-5 TRBV28 CASRSKGQGGETQYF TGTGCCAGCAGATCTAAAGGACAGGGGGGCGAGACCCAGTACTTC
NA TRBJ1-4 TRBV11-2 CASSFAYLRANEKLFF TGTGCCAGCAGCTTCGCTTACCTGAGGGCTAATGAAAAACTGTTTTTT
TRBD2 TRBJ2-3 TRBV3-1/TRBV3-2 CASSQGTSGSTDTQYF TGTGCCAGCAGCCAAGGGACTAGCGGGAGCACAGATACGCAGTATTTT
NA TRBJ1-4 TRBV18 CASSPASLATNEKLFF TGTGCCAGCTCACCCGCGAGCCTTGCAACTAATGAAAAACTGTTTTTT
NA TRBJ1-2 TRBV13 CASSTRQVDYGYTF TGTGCCAGCAGCACGAGACAGGTGGACTATGGCTACACCTTC
TRBD1 TRBJ1-2 TRBV2 CASRGAAGQGYGYTF TGTGCCAGCAGGGGGGCGGCGGGACAGGGCTATGGCTACACCTTC
NA TRBJ1-5 TRBV5-6 CASSLGAGFQPQHF TGTGCCAGCAGCTTGGGGGCAGGGTTTCAGCCCCAGCATTTT